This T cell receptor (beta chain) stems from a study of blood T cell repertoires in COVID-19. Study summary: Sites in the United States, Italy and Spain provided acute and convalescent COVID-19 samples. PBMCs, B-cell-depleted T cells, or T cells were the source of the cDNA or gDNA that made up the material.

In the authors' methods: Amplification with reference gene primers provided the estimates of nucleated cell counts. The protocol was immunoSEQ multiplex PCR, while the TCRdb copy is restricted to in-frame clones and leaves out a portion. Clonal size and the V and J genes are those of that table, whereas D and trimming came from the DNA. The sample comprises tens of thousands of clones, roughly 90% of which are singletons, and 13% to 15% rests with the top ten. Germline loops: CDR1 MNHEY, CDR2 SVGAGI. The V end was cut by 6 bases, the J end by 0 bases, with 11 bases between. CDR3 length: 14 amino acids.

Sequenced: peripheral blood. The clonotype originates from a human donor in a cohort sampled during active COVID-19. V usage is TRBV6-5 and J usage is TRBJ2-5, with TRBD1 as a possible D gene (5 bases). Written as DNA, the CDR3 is TGTGCCAGCAGGGTGCCAGGGAACCAAGAGACCCAGTACTTC. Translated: CASRVPGNQETQYF.